This TCR beta chain was recorded in a study of beta chain features in type 1 diabetes. On the study more broadly: The samples had roughly 100,000,000 sorted cells examined in all.

Trimming took off 0 bases at V and 10 bases at J, with 18 bases between the two ends. Germline CDR1 reads LGHNA; CDR2 reads YSLEER. The CDR3 contains 16 residues. The entirety of the isolated RNA underwent reverse transcription, so expressed TCRB transcripts were sequenced. The assay was immunoSEQ multiplex PCR, and TCRdb's table has in-frame clones only and misses some. The sample lists 900,000 or so clones, roughly 17% occurring once. Via the markers CD45RO/CCR7/CD25/CD127/CD95/CD27, stem cell-like memory, regulatory, central memory and naive CD4+ cells were sorted. Study-wide points: Compared to healthy donors, patients appeared to have naive, central memory and Treg TCRB repertoires that were more alike. The influence of HLA type on TCRB rearrangement stayed undetermined.

A few counts support this clone. Its antigen remains unidentified. This TCR was recovered from a woman younger than 35 in good health. What was sequenced was naive CD4+ T cells from blood. This chain joins TRBV4-3 and TRBJ1-4, with D unresolved. The CDR3 DNA reads TGCGCCAGCAGCCAAGATGTGGGTGCTCTTATCGGAAAACTGTTTTTT. It is translated as CASSQDVGALIGKLFF.